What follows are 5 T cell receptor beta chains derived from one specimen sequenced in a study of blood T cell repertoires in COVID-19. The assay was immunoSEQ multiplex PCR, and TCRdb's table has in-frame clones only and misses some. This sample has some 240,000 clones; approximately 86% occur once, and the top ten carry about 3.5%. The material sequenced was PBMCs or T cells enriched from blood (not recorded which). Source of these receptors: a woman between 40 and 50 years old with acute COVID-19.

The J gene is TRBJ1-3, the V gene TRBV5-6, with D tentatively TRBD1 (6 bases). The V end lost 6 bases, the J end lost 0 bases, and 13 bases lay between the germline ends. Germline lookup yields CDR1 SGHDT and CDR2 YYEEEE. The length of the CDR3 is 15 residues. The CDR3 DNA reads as TGTGCCAGCATCAAAACGGGACACTCTGGAAACACCATATATTTT. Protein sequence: CASIKTGHSGNTIYF. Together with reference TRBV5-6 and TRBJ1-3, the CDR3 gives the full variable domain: DAGVTQSPTHLIKTRGQQVTLRCSPKSGHDTVSWYQQALGQGPQFIFQYYEEEERQRGNFPDRFSGHQFPNYSSELNVNALLLGDSALYLCASIKTGHSGNTIYFGEGSWLTVV.

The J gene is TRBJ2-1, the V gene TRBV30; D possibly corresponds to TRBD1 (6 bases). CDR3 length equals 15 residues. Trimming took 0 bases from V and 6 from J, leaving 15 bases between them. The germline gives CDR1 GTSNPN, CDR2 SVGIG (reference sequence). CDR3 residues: CAWSVLRGLSNEQFF. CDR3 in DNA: TGTGCCTGGAGTGTACTCAGGGGATTGTCCAATGAGCAGTTCTTC. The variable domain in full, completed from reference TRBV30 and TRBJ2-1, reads SQTIHQWPATLVQPVGSPLSLECTVEGTSNPNLYWYRQAAGRGLQLLFYSVGIGQISSEVPQNLSASRPQDRQFILSSKKLLLSDSGFYLCAWSVLRGLSNEQFFGPGTRLTVL.

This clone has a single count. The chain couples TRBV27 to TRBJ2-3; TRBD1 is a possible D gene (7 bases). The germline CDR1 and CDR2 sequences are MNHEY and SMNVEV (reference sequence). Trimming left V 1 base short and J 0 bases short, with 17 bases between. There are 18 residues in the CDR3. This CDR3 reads CASSLFIQAGGSTDTQYF. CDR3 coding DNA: TGTGCCAGCAGTTTATTTATCCAAGCAGGGGGGAGCACAGATACGCAGTATTTT.

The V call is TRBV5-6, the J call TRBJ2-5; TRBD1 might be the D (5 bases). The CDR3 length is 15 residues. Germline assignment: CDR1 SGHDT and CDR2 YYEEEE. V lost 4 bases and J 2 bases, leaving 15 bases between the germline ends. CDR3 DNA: TGTGCCAGCAGCCATCGGACACTACATCAAGAGACCCAGTACTTC. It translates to CASSHRTLHQETQYF.

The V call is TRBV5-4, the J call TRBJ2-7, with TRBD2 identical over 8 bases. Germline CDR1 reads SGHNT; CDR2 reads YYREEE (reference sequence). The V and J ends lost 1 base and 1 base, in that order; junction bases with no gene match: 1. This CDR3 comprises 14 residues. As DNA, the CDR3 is TGTGCCAGCAGCTTGACTAGCGGTTCCTACGAGCAGTACTTC. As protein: CASSLTSGSYEQYF.